This T cell receptor (beta chain) stems from a study of blood T cell repertoires in COVID-19. This table comes from immunoSEQ multiplex PCR, and its TCRdb copy is limited to in-frame clones, with some not included. The sample shows 200,000 to 250,000 clones, around 87% of them seen only once. The receptor was isolated from a young man who had been exposed to COVID-19. The material sequenced was PBMCs or T cells enriched from blood (not recorded which).

As DNA, the CDR3 is TGTGCCAGCAGTGTATCGGGACTTACAAACTATGGCTACACCTTC. Amino acids: CASSVSGLTNYGYTF. The V and J genes are TRBV28 and TRBJ1-2, with D possibly TRBD1 on 5 matching bases. Trimming left V 5 bases short and J 2 bases short, with 15 bases between. Germline values: CDR1 MDHEN, CDR2 SYDVKM. The CDR3 is made up of 15 amino acids.